This passage covers 8 T cell receptor beta chains from one sample sequenced in a study of T cells in women clearing cervical HPV infection. The table came from immunoSEQ multiplex PCR; TCRdb's copy has only in-frame clones and leaves some out. Its table records roughly 48,000 clones. The sequencing input was blood buffy coat. The source is a woman aged 18 to 75 with a cervical HPV16 infection that either progressed to CIN3+ or cleared (not recorded which).

About this clone: The read finishes 3 residues shy of the CDR3 end, and the germline J gene is used to complete it. The genes are TRBV13 and TRBJ1-1; D is perhaps TRBD1 (6 bases). CDR1 PRHDT and CDR2 FYEKMQ come from the germline V gene (reference sequence). The CDR3 contains 14 residues. Trimming cost V 5 bases and J 4 bases, with 14 bases left between them. The sequenced part of the CDR3 DNA is TGTGCCAGCAGCGAGACAGGAAGGATCACTGAA. Its translation: CASSETGRITE. From start to end, the CDR3 is CASSETGRITEAFF. The full variable domain, rest sourced from reference TRBV13 and TRBJ1-1, is AAGVIQSPRHLIKEKRETATLKCYPIPRHDTVYWYQQGPGQDPQFLISFYEKMQSDKGSIPDRFSAQQFSDYHSELNMSSLELGDSALYFCASSETGRITEAFFGQGTRLTVV.

This CDR3 reads CASTLEGSPLHF. The sequenced CDR3 bases are TGTGCCAGCACTCTGGAGGGCTCACCC. The chain carries TRBV6-2 or TRBV6-3 and TRBJ1-6; D gene ambiguous. The CDR3 goes on 3 residues after the read ends, and that part is filled in from the germline J gene. V gave up 7 bases and J gave up 10 bases, with 11 bases separating them. This CDR3 is built from 12 residues. Germline lookup yields CDR1 MNHEY and CDR2 SVGEGT.

Concerning this clone itself: The sequence runs out 3 residues before the end of the CDR3; the remainder is reconstructed from the germline J gene. The J gene is TRBJ2-1, the V gene TRBV19, with D maybe TRBD1 (6 bases). Germline V gene data show CDR1 as LNHDA and CDR2 as SQIVND (reference sequence). The CDR3 extends over 15 amino acids. With 5 bases removed from V and 9 bases from J, the gap between germline ends came to 20 bases. The CDR3 here is CASSSPGTFDGEQFF. The covered CDR3 bases are TGTGCCAGTAGTTCCCCCGGGACATTCGATGGTGAG.

On this clone itself: The read ends 3 residues before the CDR3 terminus; that terminus is restored from the germline J gene. This rearrangement joins TRBV28 to TRBJ2-7, with 10 bases identical to TRBD2. This CDR3 is built from 17 residues. V shed 6 bases and J 0 bases; nucleotides not matched to a gene: 11. Germline lookup yields CDR1 MDHEN and CDR2 SYDVKM. CDR3 bases read: TGTGCCAGCAGCTTAGCGGGGGGTTCGCCGAGCTCCTACGAG. Its protein product is CASSLAGGSPSSYE. The entire CDR3 sequence reads CASSLAGGSPSSYEQYF.

Concerning this clone: Read sequence stops 3 residues before the CDR3 end, and the germline J gene provides the missing end. The V and J genes are TRBV10-3 and TRBJ2-7, with D hard to call. V shed 0 bases and J shed 2 bases, with 8 bases lying between them. Germline V gene data show CDR1 as ENHRY and CDR2 as SYGVKD. There are 14 residues in the CDR3. The DNA read from the CDR3 is TGTGCCATCAGTGAGTCTGGCGGCCCCTACGAG. Amino acid sequence: CAISESGGPYE. The complete CDR3 sequence is CAISESGGPYEQYF.

Remarks on this clone: With the read ending 3 residues before the CDR3 end, the germline J gene is used to fill in that end. The chain carries TRBV5-1 and TRBJ2-5, with 9 bases identical to TRBD1. Trimming cost V 4 bases and J 0 bases; bases outside gene matches: 7. Looked up from germline, CDR1 is SGHRS and CDR2 is YFSETQ. The CDR3 runs to 16 residues. The CDR3 bases that were read are TGCGCCAGCAGCCCAAAGGGACAGGGTGACCAAGAGACC. This codes for CASSPKGQGDQET. The complete CDR3 protein is CASSPKGQGDQETQYF.

Turning to this clone: The CDR3 end lies 3 residues beyond the end of the read and is filled in from the germline J gene. The gene calls are TRBV30 and TRBJ2-5; D uncertain. V was pared by 3 bases and J by 4 bases, with 9 bases between. Germline-derived CDR1 and CDR2 are GTSNPN and SVGIG (reference sequence). There are 12 residues in the CDR3. This CDR3 reads CAWSRARETQYF. The sequenced CDR3 bases are TGTGCCTGGAGCCGAGCACGAGAGACC.

Points on this clone: Read sequence stops 3 residues before the CDR3 end, and the germline J gene provides the missing end. The gene calls are TRBV14 and TRBJ2-5; TRBD1 is a possible D gene (6 bases). The germline V gene has CDR1 SGHDN and CDR2 FVKESK. V shed 3 bases and J shed 4 bases, with 12 bases lying between them. The CDR3 totals 14 residues. The CDR3 reads CASSQGARSETQYF. CDR3 DNA (partial): TGTGCCAGCAGCCAGGGGGCGAGATCAGAGACC.